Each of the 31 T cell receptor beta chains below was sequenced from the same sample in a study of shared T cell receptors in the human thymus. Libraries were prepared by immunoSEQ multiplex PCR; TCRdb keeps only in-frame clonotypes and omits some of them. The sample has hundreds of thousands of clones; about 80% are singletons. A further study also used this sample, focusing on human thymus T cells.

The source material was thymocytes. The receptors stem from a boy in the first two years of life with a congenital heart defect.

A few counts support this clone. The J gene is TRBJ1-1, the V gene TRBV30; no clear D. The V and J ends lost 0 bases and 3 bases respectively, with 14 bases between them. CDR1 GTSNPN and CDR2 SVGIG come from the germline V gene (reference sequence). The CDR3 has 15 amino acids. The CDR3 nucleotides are TGTGCCTGGAGTGTCGCGGGCTCTCGGGACACTGAAGCTTTCTTT. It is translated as CAWSVAGSRDTEAFF.

The CDR3: CASSQDYGVYNEQFF. The CDR3 coding sequence is TGCGCCAGCAGCCAAGACTACGGGGTCTACAATGAGCAGTTCTTC. V usage is TRBV4-3 and J usage is TRBJ2-1, with a tentative D call TRBD2 (5 bases). V lost 0 bases, J lost 3 bases, and 9 bases lay in between. Germline CDR1 and CDR2: LGHNA and YSLEER. CDR3 length: 15 amino acids.

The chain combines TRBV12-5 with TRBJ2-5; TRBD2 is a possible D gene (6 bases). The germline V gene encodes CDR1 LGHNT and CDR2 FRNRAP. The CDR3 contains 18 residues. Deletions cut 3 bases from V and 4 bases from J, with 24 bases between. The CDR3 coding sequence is TGTGCTAGTGGTTTAAGTGTTAGCGGCGCCTCACAAGGAGAGACCCAGTACTTC. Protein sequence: CASGLSVSGASQGETQYF.

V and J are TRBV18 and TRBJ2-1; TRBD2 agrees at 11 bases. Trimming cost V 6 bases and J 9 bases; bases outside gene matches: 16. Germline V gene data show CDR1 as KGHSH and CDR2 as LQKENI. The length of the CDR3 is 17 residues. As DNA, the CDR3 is TGTGCCAGCTCCTTCATAATACTAGCGGGAGAACCGGGTGAGCAGTTCTTC. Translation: CASSFIILAGEPGEQFF.

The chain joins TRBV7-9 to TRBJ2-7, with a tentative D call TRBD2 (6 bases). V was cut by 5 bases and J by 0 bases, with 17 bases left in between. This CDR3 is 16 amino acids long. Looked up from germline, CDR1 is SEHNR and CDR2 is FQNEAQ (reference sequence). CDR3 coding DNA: TGTGCCAGCAGCCCTCCCGGGGCGGGAAGCTCCTACGAGCAGTACTTC. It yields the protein CASSPPGAGSSYEQYF.

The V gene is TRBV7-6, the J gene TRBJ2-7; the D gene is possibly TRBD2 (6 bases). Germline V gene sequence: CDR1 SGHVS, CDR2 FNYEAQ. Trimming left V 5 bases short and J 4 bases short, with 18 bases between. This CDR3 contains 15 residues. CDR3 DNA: TGTGCCAGCAGCCTAAGACTCGCTAGCGCGTACGAGCAGTACTTC. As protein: CASSLRLASAYEQYF. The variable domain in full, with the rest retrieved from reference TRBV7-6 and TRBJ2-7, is GAGVSQSPRYKVTKRGQDVALRCDPISGHVSLYWYRQALGQGPEFLTYFNYEAQQDKSGLPNDRFSAERPEGSISTLTIQRTEQRDSAMYRCASSLRLASAYEQYFGPGTRLTVT.

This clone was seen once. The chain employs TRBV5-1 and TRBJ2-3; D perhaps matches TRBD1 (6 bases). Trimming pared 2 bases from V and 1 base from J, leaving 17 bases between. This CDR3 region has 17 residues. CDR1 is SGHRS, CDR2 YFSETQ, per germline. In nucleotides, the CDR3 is TGCGCCAGCAGCTTTTTCCTAGGGGGACACCGCACAGATACGCAGTATTTT. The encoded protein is CASSFFLGGHRTDTQYF.

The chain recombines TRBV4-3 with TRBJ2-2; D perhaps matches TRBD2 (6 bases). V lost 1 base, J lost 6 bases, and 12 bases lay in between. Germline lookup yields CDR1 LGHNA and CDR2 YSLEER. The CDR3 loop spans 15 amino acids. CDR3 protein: CASSQVGREAGELFF. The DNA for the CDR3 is TGCGCCAGCAGCCAAGTAGGAAGGGAGGCCGGGGAGCTGTTTTTT.

In DNA, the CDR3 is TGTGCCAGTAGTATCATCGCTAGCGGGAGGTTGGAGACCCAGTACTTC. Amino acid sequence: CASSIIASGRLETQYF. The V and J genes are TRBV19 and TRBJ2-5; 11 nucleotides match TRBD2. The germline V gene encodes CDR1 LNHDA and CDR2 SQIVND (reference sequence). The length of the CDR3 is 16 residues. The V segment lost 3 bases and the J segment 5 bases; nucleotides outside the gene matches: 8.

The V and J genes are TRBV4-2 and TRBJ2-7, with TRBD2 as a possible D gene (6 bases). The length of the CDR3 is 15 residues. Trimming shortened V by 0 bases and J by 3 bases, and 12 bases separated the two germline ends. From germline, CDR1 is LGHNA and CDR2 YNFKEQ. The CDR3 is CASSQDVSGHYEQYF. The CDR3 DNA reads TGTGCCAGCAGCCAAGATGTGAGCGGGCACTACGAGCAGTACTTC.

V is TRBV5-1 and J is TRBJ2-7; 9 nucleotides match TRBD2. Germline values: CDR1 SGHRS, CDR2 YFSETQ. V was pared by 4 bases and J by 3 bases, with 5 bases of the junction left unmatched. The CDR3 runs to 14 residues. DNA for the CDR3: TGCGCCAGCAGCCCCGGACTAGCGAACTACGAGCAGTACTTC. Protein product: CASSPGLANYEQYF.

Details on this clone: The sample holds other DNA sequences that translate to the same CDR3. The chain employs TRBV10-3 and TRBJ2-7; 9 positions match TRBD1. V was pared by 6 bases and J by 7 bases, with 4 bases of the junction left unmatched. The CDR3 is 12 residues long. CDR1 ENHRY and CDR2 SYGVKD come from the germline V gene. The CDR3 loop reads CAIRTTGGEQYF. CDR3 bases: TGTGCCATCAGGACGACAGGGGGGGAGCAGTACTTC.

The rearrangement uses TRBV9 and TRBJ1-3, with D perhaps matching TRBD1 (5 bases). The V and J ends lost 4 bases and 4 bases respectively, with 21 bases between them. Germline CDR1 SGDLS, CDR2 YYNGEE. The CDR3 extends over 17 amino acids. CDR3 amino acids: CASSTNRRGGSGNTIYF. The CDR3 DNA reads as TGTGCCAGCAGCACAAACAGGCGGGGGGGGTCCGGAAACACCATATATTTT.

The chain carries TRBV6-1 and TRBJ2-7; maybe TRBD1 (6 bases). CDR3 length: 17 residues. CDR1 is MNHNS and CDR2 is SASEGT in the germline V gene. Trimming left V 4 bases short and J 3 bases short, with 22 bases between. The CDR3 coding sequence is TGTGCCAGCAGTGGCAGCACAGGGATAGTACAGGGCTACGAGCAGTACTTC. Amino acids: CASSGSTGIVQGYEQYF.

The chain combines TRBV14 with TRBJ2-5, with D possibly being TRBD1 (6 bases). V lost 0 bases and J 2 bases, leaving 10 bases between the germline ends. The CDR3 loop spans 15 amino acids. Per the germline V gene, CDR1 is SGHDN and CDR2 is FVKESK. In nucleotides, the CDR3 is TGTGCCAGCAGCCAAGACAGCACAGGGCAAGAGACCCAGTACTTC. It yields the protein CASSQDSTGQETQYF.

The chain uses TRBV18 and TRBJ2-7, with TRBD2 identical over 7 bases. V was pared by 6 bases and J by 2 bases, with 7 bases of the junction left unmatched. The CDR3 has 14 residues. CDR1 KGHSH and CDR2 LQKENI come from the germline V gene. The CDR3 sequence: CASSPLAGAYEQYF. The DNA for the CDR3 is TGTGCCAGCTCCCCGCTGGCGGGGGCCTACGAGCAGTACTTC.

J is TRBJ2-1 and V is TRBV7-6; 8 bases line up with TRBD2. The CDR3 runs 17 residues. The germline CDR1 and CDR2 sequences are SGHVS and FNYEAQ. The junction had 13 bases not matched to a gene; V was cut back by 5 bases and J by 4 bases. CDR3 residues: CASSAGGLPFGYNEQFF. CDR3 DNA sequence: TGTGCCAGCAGCGCGGGAGGACTTCCTTTTGGATACAATGAGCAGTTCTTC.

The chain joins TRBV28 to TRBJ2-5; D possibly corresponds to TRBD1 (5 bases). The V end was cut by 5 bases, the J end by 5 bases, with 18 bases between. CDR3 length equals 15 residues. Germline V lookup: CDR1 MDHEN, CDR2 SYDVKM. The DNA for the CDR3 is TGTGCCAGCAGTGCCTCGACAGACCCCGGGGAGACCCAGTACTTC. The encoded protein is CASSASTDPGETQYF. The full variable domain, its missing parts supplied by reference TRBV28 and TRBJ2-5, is DVKVTQSSRYLVKRTGEKVFLECVQDMDHENMFWYRQDPGLGLRLIYFSYDVKMKEKGDIPEGYSVSREKKERFSLILESASTNQTSMYLCASSASTDPGETQYFGPGTRLLVL.

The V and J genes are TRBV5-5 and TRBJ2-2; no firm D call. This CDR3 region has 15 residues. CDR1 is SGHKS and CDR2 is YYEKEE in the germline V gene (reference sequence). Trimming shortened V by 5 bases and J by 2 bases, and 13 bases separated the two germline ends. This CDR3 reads CASSSSGFNTGELFF. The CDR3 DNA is TGTGCCAGCAGTTCCAGTGGCTTTAACACCGGGGAGCTGTTTTTT.

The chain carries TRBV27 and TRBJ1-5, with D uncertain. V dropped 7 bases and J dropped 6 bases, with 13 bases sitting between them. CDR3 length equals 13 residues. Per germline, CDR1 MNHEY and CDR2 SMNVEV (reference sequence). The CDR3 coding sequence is TGTGCCAGCACCCAGCGGGAGGGTCAGCCCCAGCATTTT. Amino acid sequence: CASTQREGQPQHF.

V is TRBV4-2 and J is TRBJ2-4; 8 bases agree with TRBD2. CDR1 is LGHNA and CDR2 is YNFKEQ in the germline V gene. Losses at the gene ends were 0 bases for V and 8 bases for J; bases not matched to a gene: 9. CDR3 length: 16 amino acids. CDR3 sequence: CASSQDRGTRVDIQYF. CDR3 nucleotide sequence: TGTGCCAGCAGCCAAGATCGGGGGACTAGAGTCGACATTCAGTACTTC.

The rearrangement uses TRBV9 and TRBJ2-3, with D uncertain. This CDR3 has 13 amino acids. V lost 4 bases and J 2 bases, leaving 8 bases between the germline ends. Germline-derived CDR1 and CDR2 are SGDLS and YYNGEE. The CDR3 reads CASSPRVTDTQYF. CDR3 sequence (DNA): TGTGCCAGCAGCCCCCGCGTCACAGATACGCAGTATTTT.

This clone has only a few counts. CDR3 nucleotide sequence: TGTGCCTGGAAAAGTGACAGGGGGATCGAGCAGTACTTC. It codes for CAWKSDRGIEQYF. This chain uses TRBV30 with TRBJ2-7, with TRBD1 identical over 9 bases. Per germline, CDR1 GTSNPN and CDR2 SVGIG (reference sequence). The CDR3 covers 13 residues. V shed 4 bases and J 6 bases; nucleotides not matched to a gene: 7.

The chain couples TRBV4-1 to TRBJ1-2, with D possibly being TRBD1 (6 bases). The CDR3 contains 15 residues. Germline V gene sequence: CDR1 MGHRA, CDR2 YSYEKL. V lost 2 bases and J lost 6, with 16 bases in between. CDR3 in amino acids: CASSQFGGAFDGYTF. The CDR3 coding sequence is TGCGCCAGCAGCCAATTCGGGGGGGCCTTCGATGGCTACACCTTC.

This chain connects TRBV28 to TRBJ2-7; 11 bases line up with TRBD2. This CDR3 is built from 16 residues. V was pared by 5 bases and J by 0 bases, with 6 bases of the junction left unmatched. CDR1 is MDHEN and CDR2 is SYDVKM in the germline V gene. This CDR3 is CASSRTSGPHSYEQYF. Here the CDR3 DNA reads TGTGCCAGCAGTCGGACTAGCGGGCCCCACTCCTACGAGCAGTACTTC.

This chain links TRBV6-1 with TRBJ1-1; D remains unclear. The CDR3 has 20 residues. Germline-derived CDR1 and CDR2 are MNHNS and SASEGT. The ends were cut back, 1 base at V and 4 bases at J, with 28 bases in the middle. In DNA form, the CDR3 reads TGTGCCAGCAGTGAAGAGCGGCCGCCGAGGACCCCTCATATATGCACTGAAGCTTTCTTT. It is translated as CASSEERPPRTPHICTEAFF.

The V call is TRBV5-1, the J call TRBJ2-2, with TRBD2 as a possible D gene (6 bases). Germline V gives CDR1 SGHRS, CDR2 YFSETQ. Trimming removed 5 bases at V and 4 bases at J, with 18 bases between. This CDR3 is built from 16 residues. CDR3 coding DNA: TGCGCCAGCAGACCCCCTAGCGCCGGTACCACCGGGGAGCTGTTTTTT. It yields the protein CASRPPSAGTTGELFF.

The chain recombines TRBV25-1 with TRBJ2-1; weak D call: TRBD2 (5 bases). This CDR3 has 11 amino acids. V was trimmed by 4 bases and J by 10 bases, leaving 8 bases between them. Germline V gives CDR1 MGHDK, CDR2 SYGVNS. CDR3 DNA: TGTGCCAGCAGTGCGTCGGGGGAGCAGTTCTTC. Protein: CASSASGEQFF.

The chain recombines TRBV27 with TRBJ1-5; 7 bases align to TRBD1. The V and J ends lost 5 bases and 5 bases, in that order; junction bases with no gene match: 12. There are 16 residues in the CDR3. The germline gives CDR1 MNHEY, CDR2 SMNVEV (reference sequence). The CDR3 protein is CASSPPGRGRDQPQHF. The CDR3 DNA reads TGTGCCAGCAGTCCCCCCGGGAGGGGGCGAGATCAGCCCCAGCATTTT.

For the CDR3, the DNA is TGTGCCAGCAGCCGCCAGGGGGGCCTAAACATTCAGTACTTC. Translation gives CASSRQGGLNIQYF. The chain recombines TRBV16 with TRBJ2-4; possibly TRBD1 for D (7 bases). The CDR3 length is 14 residues. V shed 4 bases and J shed 6 bases, with 13 bases lying between them. CDR1 and CDR2 from the germline V gene are KGHSY and FQNENV.

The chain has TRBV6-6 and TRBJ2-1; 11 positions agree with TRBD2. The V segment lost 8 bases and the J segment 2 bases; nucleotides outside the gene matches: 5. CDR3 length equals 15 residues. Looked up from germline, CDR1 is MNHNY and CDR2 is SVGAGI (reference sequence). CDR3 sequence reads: CASGVAGGPYNEQFF. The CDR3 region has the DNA TGTGCCAGCGGAGTAGCGGGAGGGCCCTACAATGAGCAGTTCTTC.